These T cell receptor beta chains were read from a single sample in a study of persistence of HIV-infected CD4 T cells. These receptors lack a known antigen. Data came from immunoSEQ multiplex PCR; TCRdb stores just in-frame clones and leaves some out. The sample has about 64,000 clones, under 80% seen once; the top ten hold about 1.5%. The source was CD4+ T cells sorted from PBMCs after 18-hour stimulation, collected from a patient who received antiretroviral therapy. Source of these receptors: an adult man with HIV who was CMV-seropositive. The CDR3 runs from the conserved cysteine through the conserved F or W. A D gene is named only where the DNA matches it firmly. The listing skips clone size in some rows; elsewhere it reads once, few, many or a size class.

TRBV6-1,TRBJ1-3,-,-,CASSEMGLISGNTIYF,TGTGCCAGCAGTGAAATGGGGCTGATCTCTGGAAACACCATATATTTT
TRBV6-5,TRBJ1-1,-,-,CASSYSSLGNTEAFF,TGTGCCAGCAGTTACTCGAGCCTGGGGAACACTGAAGCTTTCTTT
TRBV28,TRBJ1-1,-,-,CASSTGQPNTEAFF,TGTGCCAGCAGCACAGGACAGCCGAACACTGAAGCTTTCTTT
TRBV3-1/TRBV3-2,TRBJ1-2,TRBD1,-,CASSLDRDYGYTF,TGTGCCAGCAGCCTGGACAGGGACTATGGCTACACCTTC
TRBV19,TRBJ1-4,TRBD1,-,CASSMGTVAEKLFF,TGTGCCAGTAGTATGGGGACAGTAGCAGAAAAACTGTTTTTT
TRBV7-9,TRBJ2-3,-,-,CASRSPSGLSTDTQYF,TGTGCCAGCAGGTCTCCCTCGGGACTGTCCACAGATACGCAGTATTTT
TRBV27,TRBJ1-5,TRBD1,-,CASSLRTGGVGGNQPQHF,TGTGCCAGCAGTTTGCGGACAGGGGGCGTCGGTGGCAATCAGCCCCAGCATTTT
TRBV6-5,TRBJ2-3,-,-,CASSYSWGATLGTQYF,TGTGCCAGCAGTTACTCGTGGGGCGCTACCCTCGGTACGCAGTATTTT
TRBV2,TRBJ2-6,TRBD1,-,CASRETGAGANVLTF,TGTGCCAGCCGAGAGACAGGGGCTGGGGCCAACGTCCTGACTTTC
TRBV6-6,TRBJ1-5,TRBD1,-,CASSQGGAYQPQHF,TGTGCCAGCAGTCAGGGGGGTGCCTATCAGCCCCAGCATTTT
TRBV5-1,TRBJ2-1,-,-,CASSLGQIYNEQFF,TGCGCCAGCAGCTTGGGTCAGATCTACAATGAGCAGTTCTTC
TRBV14,TRBJ2-2,-,-,CASRGLLNTGELFF,TGTGCCAGCCGGGGGCTGTTGAACACCGGGGAGCTGTTTTTT
TRBV5-5,TRBJ2-3,-,-,CASRSASATSTDTQYF,TGTGCCAGCAGGTCTGCTAGCGCCACTAGCACAGATACGCAGTATTTT
TRBV19,TRBJ2-2,-,-,CASSARDKNTGELFF,TGTGCCAGTAGTGCCCGGGACAAGAACACCGGGGAGCTGTTTTTT
TRBV27,TRBJ1-2,-,-,CASSTADLRGYTF,TGTGCCAGCAGCACAGCAGACCTGAGGGGCTACACCTTC
TRBV7-8,TRBJ1-6,-,few,CASSLEDRYNSPLHF,TGTGCCAGCAGCTTAGAGGACAGATATAATTCACCCCTCCACTTT
TRBV19,TRBJ1-1,-,-,CASSTKRSGTEAFF,TGTGCCAGTAGCACGAAGCGGTCGGGGACTGAAGCTTTCTTT
TRBV30,TRBJ1-2,-,-,CAWSVNPINYGYTF,TGTGCCTGGAGTGTAAATCCTATTAACTATGGCTACACCTTC
TRBV7-9,TRBJ2-1,-,-,CASSLPREKGNEQFF,TGTGCCAGCAGCTTACCCAGGGAAAAGGGCAATGAGCAGTTCTTC
TRBV18,TRBJ2-7,-,-,CASSPDSSYEQYF,TGTGCCAGCTCACCTGATAGCTCCTACGAGCAGTACTTC
TRBV18,TRBJ1-1,-,-,CASSPKGGSATEAFF,TGTGCCAGCTCACCAAAGGGGGGGTCGGCCACTGAAGCTTTCTTT
TRBV28,TRBJ2-1,-,-,CASSLAGLNEQFF,TGTGCCAGCAGTTTAGCGGGGTTGAATGAGCAGTTCTTC
TRBV27,TRBJ2-6,-,many,CASSPSQGSGANVLTF,TGTGCCAGCAGTCCCTCCCAGGGAAGTGGGGCCAACGTCCTGACTTTC
TRBV19,TRBJ2-3,-,-,CASSIRGQGDTQYF,TGTGCCAGTAGTATCCGGGGGCAGGGGGATACGCAGTATTTT
TRBV29-1,TRBJ2-3,-,few,CSVVKGVHSTDTQYF,TGCAGCGTTGTAAAAGGGGTTCACAGCACAGATACGCAGTATTTT
TRBV9,TRBJ2-6,TRBD1,medium-sized,CASSVGQGSGANVLTF,TGTGCCAGCAGCGTAGGACAGGGTTCTGGGGCCAACGTCCTGACTTTC